This T cell receptor beta chain was observed in a study of blood T cell repertoires in COVID-19. Looking at the study overall: Material from acute and convalescent COVID-19 was sourced from the United States, Italy and Spain. The analysed material was cDNA or gDNA that came from T cells, B-cell-depleted T cells, or PBMCs.

CDR3 length: 14 amino acids. In the source study's methods: The assay estimated nucleated cells by amplifying reference gene primers. Sequencing was performed with immunoSEQ multiplex PCR; in TCRdb, only in-frame clones are kept and a portion is missing. The V and J calls and the clone size are those of that table, but D and trimming were determined from the DNA. The repertoire consists of hundreds of thousands of clones, with more than 80% occurring once and the leading ten covering more than 0.25%. This receptor was identified in a woman aged 18-29 years with acute or convalescent COVID-19. The rearrangement uses TRBV21-1 and TRBJ2-7; whether TRBD2, the table's D call, matches the DNA was not checked. TRBV21-1 has pseudogene status. The sample taken for sequencing was peripheral blood. In nucleotides, the CDR3 is TGTGCCAGCAGCTCTCCGGAGGACCCCTACGAGCAGTACTTC. Translating gives CASSSPEDPYEQYF.